The next 22 T cell receptor beta chains were all read from a single sample in a study of CD8 T cells in ankylosing spondylitis. Each CDR3 protein gets one entry after TCRdb re-called the 5' RACE reads with MiXCR. The sample has around 230,000 distinct CDR3 sequences, approximately 9% seen once. The specimen sequenced was blood, either unsorted or a sorted T cell fraction (not recorded which). Every receptor here comes from a male donor with ankylosing spondylitis or in good health (not recorded which).

This clonotype was seen at least ten times. The gene calls are TRBV3-1 and TRBJ1-2; TRBD1 might be the D (6 bases). Per the germline V gene, CDR1 is LGHDT and CDR2 is YNNKEL (reference sequence). V gave up 3 bases and J gave up 2 bases, with 13 bases separating them. The CDR3 extends over 15 amino acids. The CDR3 sequence: CASSHRERGNYGYTF. Written as DNA, the CDR3 is TGTGCCAGCAGCCATCGGGAAAGGGGGAACTATGGCTACACCTTC.

This clonotype was counted ten times or more. The J gene is TRBJ2-3, the V gene TRBV4-3; 9 nucleotides agree with TRBD2. The CDR3 consists of 16 residues. Trimming removed 0 bases from V and 6 bases from J; junction bases left unmatched: 7. The germline V gene encodes CDR1 LGHNA and CDR2 YSLEER. CDR3 in DNA: TGCGCCAGCAGCCAAGATAGCACTAGCGGGCTGGATACGCAGTATTTT. Protein product: CASSQDSTSGLDTQYF.

This clonotype was detected only a few times. V usage is TRBV20-1 and J usage is TRBJ2-3; 16 bases map to TRBD2. Looked up from germline, CDR1 is DFQATT and CDR2 is SNEGSKA (reference sequence). With 6 bases clipped from V and 4 bases from J, the junction kept 10 bases outside the gene matches. The CDR3 is 17 amino acids. CDR3 DNA sequence: TGCAGTGCAACTGGGACTAGCGGGAGGGCCAGGGCAGATACGCAGTATTTT. Translating it yields CSATGTSGRARADTQYF.

This clonotype was counted a few times. This chain's CDR3 is CASSPARNDYEQYF. The CDR3 region has the DNA TGTGCCAGCAGTCCCGCAAGGAATGACTACGAGCAGTACTTC. This chain joins TRBV6-2 or TRBV6-3 and TRBJ2-7; no clear D gene. This CDR3 has 14 amino acids. From germline, CDR1 is MNHEY and CDR2 SVGEGT. The V and J ends lost 5 bases and 3 bases respectively, with 14 bases between them.

This clonotype was picked up many times. The chain uses TRBV19 and TRBJ2-1; no firm D call. The CDR3 consists of 14 residues. Trimming pared 1 base from V and 6 bases from J, leaving 10 bases between. Germline lookup yields CDR1 LNHDA and CDR2 SQIVND (reference sequence). CDR3 coding DNA: TGTGCCAGTAGTATAGGTCGGCAGCCCAATGAGCAGTTCTTC. Translated, it gives CASSIGRQPNEQFF.

This clonotype was recorded at least ten times. V gene TRBV20-1 combines with J gene TRBJ1-5; perhaps TRBD1 as D (5 bases). The V end was cut by 5 bases, the J end by 2 bases, with 16 bases between. The length of the CDR3 is 15 residues. Germline assignment: CDR1 DFQATT and CDR2 SNEGSKA (reference sequence). The CDR3 DNA reads TGCAGTGCTCCAGCTGCGGGGGGAGGCAATCAGCCCCAGCATTTT. It codes for CSAPAAGGGNQPQHF.

The sample holds many counts of this clonotype. This chain uses TRBV12-3 or TRBV12-4 with TRBJ1-2; D gene unclear. The CDR3 consists of 17 residues. V lost 6 bases to trimming and J lost 1 base, with 21 bases between them. CDR3 loop: CASSLRQGLPNNYGYTF. CDR3 sequence (DNA): TGTGCCAGCAGCCTGAGACAAGGTCTACCCAATAACTATGGCTACACCTTC.

This clonotype occurred a few times. The chain employs TRBV19 and TRBJ1-1; D gene unclear. Germline V lookup: CDR1 LNHDA, CDR2 SQIVND (reference sequence). V was pared by 2 bases and J by 1 base, with 5 bases between. The CDR3 loop spans 13 amino acids. The DNA of the CDR3 is TGTGCCAGTAGTATAAGTTCGAACACTGAAGCTTTCTTT. Its translation: CASSISSNTEAFF. The entire variable domain, with the rest obtained from reference TRBV19 and TRBJ1-1, is as follows: DGGITQSPKYLFRKEGQNVTLSCEQNLNHDAMYWYRQDPGQGLRLIYYSQIVNDFQKGDIAEGYSVSREKKESFPLTVTSAQKNPTAFYLCASSISSNTEAFFGQGTRLTVV.

V is TRBV12-3 or TRBV12-4 and J is TRBJ2-5; D gene uncertain. This CDR3 is 13 amino acids long. V was cut by 1 base and J by 1 base, with 4 bases left in between. CDR3 sequence (DNA): TGTGCCAGCAGTTTAGGAGTCCAAGAGACCCAGTACTTC. Translating it yields CASSLGVQETQYF.

This clonotype appeared a single time. This may come from a read error, since a much larger clone is one base off. V gene TRBV27 combines with J gene TRBJ1-1; 8 bases align to TRBD1. The CDR3 is 16 residues long. Germline-derived CDR1 and CDR2 are MNHEY and SMNVEV (reference sequence). With 0 bases clipped from V and 6 bases from J, the junction kept 9 bases outside the gene matches. The CDR3 is CASSLSWQGASPEAFF. The CDR3 nucleotides are TGTGCCAGCAGTTTATCTTGGCAGGGGGCTTCCCCTGAAGCTTTCTTT.

The V gene is TRBV5-1, the J gene TRBJ2-1; maybe TRBD2 (6 bases). Per germline, CDR1 SGHRS and CDR2 YFSETQ. The ends were cut back, 4 bases at V and 9 bases at J, with 20 bases in the middle. The CDR3 has 15 amino acids. The CDR3 DNA is TGCGCCAGCAGCACTGGGACTGCCTTCGGGGTTGAGCAGTTCTTC. It is translated as CASSTGTAFGVEQFF.

This clonotype was detected ten times or more. The CDR3 coding sequence is TGCAGTGCTCAGAAGGGGGGGATTGGGAAACTGTTTTTT. Amino acids: CSAQKGGIGKLFF. The chain has TRBV20-1 and TRBJ1-4; possible D gene TRBD1, 6 bases. Trimming took 5 bases from V and 11 from J, leaving 18 bases between them. The CDR3 totals 13 residues. Per germline, CDR1 DFQATT and CDR2 SNEGSKA (reference sequence).

V is TRBV29-1 and J is TRBJ2-5; D remains unclear. The CDR3 is made up of 12 amino acids. V lost 6 bases and J lost 5, with 13 bases in between. Germline values: CDR1 SQVTM, CDR2 ANQGSEA. The CDR3 bases are TGCAGCGTCCGGACGGTTGGGGAGACCCAGTACTTC. Translating it yields CSVRTVGETQYF.

Ten or more counts support this clonotype. The chain uses TRBV29-1 and TRBJ1-1, with 7 bases fitting TRBD1. The V gene end was trimmed by 5 bases and the J gene end by 1 base; junction bases not matched to a gene: 4. This CDR3 region has 13 residues. Germline lookup yields CDR1 SQVTM and CDR2 ANQGSEA. The CDR3, as DNA: TGCAGCGTTTTACAGGGGAGGAACACTGAAGCTTTCTTT. Amino acids: CSVLQGRNTEAFF.

This clonotype came up many times. The chain employs TRBV3-1 and TRBJ2-7; D is uncertain. Germline assignment: CDR1 LGHDT and CDR2 YNNKEL (reference sequence). The CDR3 has 14 amino acids. Trimming cost V 0 bases and J 4 bases, with 10 bases left between them. In DNA form, the CDR3 reads TGTGCCAGCAGCCAAGATAGGCTGATATACGAGCAGTACTTC. Protein sequence: CASSQDRLIYEQYF.

Only a few counts were recorded for this clonotype. The rearrangement joins TRBV4-3 to TRBJ1-2; D not resolved. Trimming cost V 1 base and J 5 bases, with 23 bases left between them. Germline CDR1 reads LGHNA; CDR2 reads YSLEER. This CDR3 contains 18 residues. The CDR3 is CASSQATPSARTGYGYTF. The DNA of the CDR3 is TGCGCCAGCAGCCAAGCGACCCCCTCCGCGAGGACCGGGTATGGCTACACCTTC.

This clonotype was seen more than once but under ten times. This sequence joins TRBV29-1 and TRBJ2-7; 7 positions match TRBD2. Unmatched junction bases numbered 10, after V lost 4 bases and J lost 4 bases. The CDR3 extends over 14 amino acids. Germline CDR1 SQVTM, CDR2 ANQGSEA. CDR3 region: CSVVPAGDTYEQYF. The DNA for the CDR3 is TGCAGCGTTGTCCCGGCGGGGGATACGTACGAGCAGTACTTC.

The chain uses TRBV7-2 and TRBJ2-3, with D possibly TRBD2 on 5 matching bases. Trimming stripped 3 bases from V and 2 bases from J, with 12 bases between. Germline-derived CDR1 and CDR2 are SGHTA and FQGNSA. The CDR3 has 15 residues. The CDR3: CASSFVGVNTDTQYF. Here the CDR3 DNA reads TGTGCCAGCAGCTTTGTGGGAGTGAACACAGATACGCAGTATTTT.

The rearrangement uses TRBV4-1 and TRBJ2-5; 7 bases fit TRBD1. V gave up 5 bases and J gave up 3 bases; unmatched junction bases: 6. The CDR3 spans 14 residues. The germline V gene encodes CDR1 MGHRA and CDR2 YSYEKL. CDR3 residues: CASSAPGTEETQYF. CDR3 bases: TGCGCCAGCAGCGCCCCCGGGACAGAAGAGACCCAGTACTTC.

This clonotype was seen more than once but under ten times. The chain employs TRBV9 and TRBJ1-2, with D tentatively TRBD1 (5 bases). Deletions cut 3 bases from V and 6 bases from J, with 15 bases between. Per the germline V gene, CDR1 is SGDLS and CDR2 is YYNGEE. This CDR3 is 14 amino acids long. This chain's CDR3 is CASSEPGRSHGYTF. As DNA, the CDR3 is TGTGCCAGCAGCGAACCGGGACGCTCTCATGGCTACACCTTC.

This clonotype has at least ten counts. This rearrangement joins TRBV9 to TRBJ2-1, with D maybe TRBD2 (6 bases). Germline V gene sequence: CDR1 SGDLS, CDR2 YYNGEE. The CDR3 covers 16 residues. V lost 5 bases, J lost 0 bases, and 15 bases lay in between. DNA of the CDR3: TGTGCCAGCAGTGTGGACTACTCGAGCTCCTACAATGAGCAGTTCTTC. It translates to CASSVDYSSSYNEQFF.

This clonotype was detected many times. The chain is built from TRBV12-3 or TRBV12-4 and TRBJ2-1; the D gene is possibly TRBD2 (6 bases). V was clipped by 0 bases and J by 6 bases, with 12 bases between them. This CDR3 is 15 amino acids long. The CDR3 coding sequence is TGTGCCAGCAGTTTAGCGGGGGGAGGTCCCAATGAGCAGTTCTTC. Translation: CASSLAGGGPNEQFF.